Below are 21 T cell receptor beta chains sequenced from a single sample in a study of metastatic and nonmetastatic thyroid tumors. Thyroid surgery was preceded by no treatment in any patient. TCRdb redid the clone calls on the PCR reads using MiXCR. Among 20,000 to 25,000 clones, 18% were seen once, and the ten largest hold around 21%. The source material was blood. The receptors come from a male donor with papillary thyroid cancer or a benign thyroid nodule (not recorded which). Some clones in this sample may be carry-over from other donors' samples.

This chain uses TRBV6-1 with TRBJ1-1; 7 bases match TRBD1. This CDR3 spans 14 amino acids. V was clipped by 5 bases and J by 2 bases; unmatched bases: 5. The germline V gene encodes CDR1 MNHNS and CDR2 SASEGT. The CDR3 here is CASSPRDSNTEAFF. Written as DNA, the CDR3 is TGTGCCAGCAGTCCCCGGGACAGTAACACTGAAGCTTTCTTT.

This clone was seen a handful of times. CDR3 in amino acids: CATTPRAPRHEKLFF. CDR3 sequence (DNA): TGTGCCACCACCCCCCGGGCCCCTAGGCATGAAAAACTGTTTTTT. V and J are TRBV12-3 or TRBV12-4 and TRBJ1-4; D gene unclear. V was clipped by 10 bases and J by 6 bases, with 21 bases between them. CDR3 length equals 15 residues.

The sample holds many counts of this clone. A read error is possible here, since a much larger clone lies one base away. The rearrangement joins TRBV2 to TRBJ1-3, with 10 positions matching TRBD1. V shed 8 bases and J 2 bases; nucleotides not matched to a gene: 12. The germline V gene has CDR1 SNHLY and CDR2 FYNNEI. The CDR3 length is 17 residues. This CDR3 reads CASFRDRGYFPGNTIYF. The CDR3 nucleotides read TGTGCCAGCTTCCGGGACAGGGGATACTTCCCTGGAAACACCATATATTTT.

This clone was counted ten times or more. The rearrangement links TRBV11-3 to TRBJ2-3; D unresolved. This CDR3 is 12 amino acids long. V was cut by 1 base and J by 6 bases, with 5 bases left in between. The germline gives CDR1 SGHNT, CDR2 YENEEA. Here the CDR3 DNA reads TGTGCCAGCAGCTTAGTCGCGGATACGCAGTATTTT. This codes for CASSLVADTQYF.

At least ten counts were recorded for this clone. This chain connects TRBV5-1 to TRBJ2-3; 9 bases line up with TRBD2. With V trimmed by 2 bases and J by 2 bases, 9 bases remained unmatched. Germline lookup yields CDR1 SGHRS and CDR2 YFSETQ. The CDR3 runs 17 residues. The CDR3 is CASSFGTSGWNTDTQYF. CDR3 in DNA: TGCGCCAGCAGCTTCGGTACTAGCGGGTGGAACACAGATACGCAGTATTTT. Full variable domain (rest looked up from reference TRBV5-1 and TRBJ2-3): KAGVTQTPRYLIKTRGQQVTLSCSPISGHRSVSWYQQTPGQGLQFLFEYFSETQRNKGNFPGRFSGRQFSNSRSEMNVSTLELGDSALYLCASSFGTSGWNTDTQYFGPGTRLTVL.

This clone was seen ten or more times. V gene TRBV11-2 combines with J gene TRBJ1-2; the D is unclear. Deletions cut 1 base from V and 4 bases from J, with 7 bases between. The CDR3 extends over 13 amino acids. The germline V gene has CDR1 SGHAT and CDR2 FQNNGV. The CDR3 loop reads CASSLGGGYGYTF. The CDR3 nucleotides are TGTGCCAGCAGCTTAGGGGGTGGCTATGGCTACACCTTC.

By share of the sample, this clone is medium-sized. The chain combines TRBV12-3 or TRBV12-4 with TRBJ2-7; a possible D gene is TRBD2 (6 bases). V lost 7 bases, J lost 2 bases, and 15 bases lay in between. This CDR3 has 14 residues. The CDR3 sequence is CASTPGLGTYEQYF. The CDR3 DNA reads TGTGCCAGCACGCCGGGACTCGGGACCTACGAGCAGTACTTC.

Ten or more counts support this clone. V gene TRBV20-1 combines with J gene TRBJ1-1; tentative D call: TRBD1 (5 bases). Trimming left V 5 bases short and J 10 bases short, with 17 bases between. The CDR3 contains 12 residues. Germline V gene data show CDR1 as DFQATT and CDR2 as SNEGSKA (reference sequence). In DNA form, the CDR3 reads TGCAGTGCTCCCGACAGTGGGGAAATAGCTTTCTTT. Amino acid sequence: CSAPDSGEIAFF.

The chain employs TRBV19 and TRBJ2-7; D tentatively reads TRBD1 or TRBD2 (5 bases each). V was pared by 6 bases and J by 5 bases, with 17 bases between. Germline CDR1 LNHDA, CDR2 SQIVND (reference sequence). There are 14 residues in the CDR3. The CDR3 spells CASRHAGSPDEQYF. Here the CDR3 DNA reads TGTGCCAGTAGGCACGCAGGGAGTCCAGACGAGCAGTACTTC.

V and J are TRBV4-2 and TRBJ2-7; D gene unclear. The CDR3 extends over 16 amino acids. The V end lost 1 base, the J end lost 1 base, and 14 bases lay between the germline ends. Germline V CDR1 and CDR2: LGHNA, YNFKEQ. CDR3 in DNA: TGTGCCAGCAGCCAAGCGGCCGTGAGCGCTTCCTACGAGCAGTACTTC. As protein: CASSQAAVSASYEQYF.

The rearrangement uses TRBV20-1 and TRBJ2-3, with TRBD1 as a possible D gene (6 bases). V was pared by 3 bases and J by 0 bases, with 13 bases between. This CDR3 contains 15 residues. Germline CDR1 reads DFQATT; CDR2 reads SNEGSKA (reference sequence). This chain's CDR3 is CSASGTLRSTDTQYF. The CDR3 coding sequence is TGCAGTGCTAGCGGGACATTACGAAGCACAGATACGCAGTATTTT.

V is TRBV18 and J is TRBJ2-7, with 8 positions matching TRBD1. Trimming removed 1 base from V and 3 bases from J; junction bases left unmatched: 2. Per germline, CDR1 KGHSH and CDR2 LQKENI. This CDR3 region has 14 residues. The CDR3 sequence is CASSPLTGGYEQYF. CDR3 sequence (DNA): TGTGCCAGCTCACCACTTACAGGGGGCTACGAGCAGTACTTC.

This clone was picked up many times. The DNA of the CDR3 is TGCGCCAGCAGTTACGGGGAGAGATGGGATACGCAGTATTTT. Protein product: CASSYGERWDTQYF. This rearrangement joins TRBV5-1 to TRBJ2-3; maybe TRBD2 (5 bases). CDR3 size: 14 residues. Trimming cost V 5 bases and J 6 bases, with 16 bases left between them. CDR1 is SGHRS, CDR2 YFSETQ, per germline.

The rearrangement links TRBV10-1 to TRBJ2-3, with a tentative D call TRBD2 (6 bases). Germline V lookup: CDR1 WNHNN, CDR2 SYGVQD (reference sequence). V was pared by 3 bases and J by 0 bases, with 22 bases between. The CDR3 consists of 19 residues. The CDR3: CASSEPLAPEIPSTDTQYF. The CDR3 DNA reads TGCGCCAGCAGTGAACCGCTAGCGCCGGAAATCCCAAGCACAGATACGCAGTATTTT.

This clone was observed at least ten times. The chain has TRBV12-3 or TRBV12-4 and TRBJ2-5; D remains unclear. This CDR3 is 14 amino acids long. V was cut by 2 bases and J by 1 base, with 8 bases left in between. The CDR3 spells CASSLPQTQETQYF. The CDR3 bases are TGTGCCAGCAGTTTACCACAGACCCAAGAGACCCAGTACTTC.

By sample fraction, this clone is medium-sized. This chain joins TRBV6-1 and TRBJ2-7, with 7 nucleotides matching TRBD2. The V gene end was trimmed by 8 bases and the J gene end by 4 bases; junction bases not matched to a gene: 14. The germline V gene has CDR1 MNHNS and CDR2 SASEGT. The CDR3 covers 15 residues. The CDR3 DNA follows: TGTGCCAGCGCTACGCAATACCTAGCGGTTTACGAGCAGTACTTC. Translated: CASATQYLAVYEQYF.

This clone was seen ten or more times. The DNA for the CDR3 is TGTGCCAGCAGTTCCCCGGGACAGGGCAATCAGCCCCAGCATTTT. Encoded protein: CASSSPGQGNQPQHF. The gene calls are TRBV6-2 or TRBV6-3 and TRBJ1-5; 8 bases line up with TRBD1. Per germline, CDR1 MNHEY and CDR2 SVGEGT. The J segment lost 2 bases and the V segment lost 4 bases, leaving 4 bases of the junction unmatched. The CDR3 has 15 residues.

The V gene is TRBV28, the J gene TRBJ2-7; a weak D match, TRBD2 (5 bases). CDR3 size: 13 residues. The germline V gene encodes CDR1 MDHEN and CDR2 SYDVKM. The V end was cut by 5 bases, the J end by 4 bases, with 12 bases between. In DNA, the CDR3 is TGTGCCAGCAGTACCTCGGGGTTTTACGAGCAGTACTTC. Encoded protein: CASSTSGFYEQYF. Full variable domain (rest looked up from reference TRBV28 and TRBJ2-7): DVKVTQSSRYLVKRTGEKVFLECVQDMDHENMFWYRQDPGLGLRLIYFSYDVKMKEKGDIPEGYSVSREKKERFSLILESASTNQTSMYLCASSTSGFYEQYFGPGTRLTVT.

By sample fraction, this clone is medium-sized (0.01 to 0.1%). J is TRBJ1-1 and V is TRBV2, with a possible D match to TRBD1 (5 bases). Trimming removed 8 bases from V and 0 bases from J, with 7 bases in between. The CDR3 sequence is 12 residues long. CDR1 is SNHLY and CDR2 is FYNNEI in the germline V gene. The CDR3 DNA reads as TGTGCCAGCTCGACAGTGAACACTGAAGCTTTCTTT. Its translation is CASSTVNTEAFF.

This clone has ten or more counts. It may be a read error: a sequence one base away is much more abundant. Other DNA variants within this sample encode the same CDR3. The genes are TRBV18 and TRBJ2-2; 7 bases line up with TRBD2. This CDR3 has 14 amino acids. CDR1 is KGHSH, CDR2 LQKENI, per germline. CDR3: CASSPLREAGELFF. The CDR3 nucleotides read TGTGCCAGCTCACCTCTTCGGGAGGCCGGGGAGCTGTTCTTT.

The V call is TRBV7-8, the J call TRBJ1-1, with D perhaps matching TRBD1 (5 bases). The CDR3 is made up of 15 amino acids. CDR1 and CDR2 from the germline V gene are SGHVS and FQNEAQ. V lost 7 bases and J 1 base, leaving 16 bases between the germline ends. CDR3 coding DNA: TGTGCCAGCACCTTTACTCCGGGGCCGAACACTGAAGCTTTCTTT. Residues: CASTFTPGPNTEAFF.